Below, one T cell receptor beta chain is given with its context. This clone was counted once. Its antigen is currently not known. Base qualities are missing; no much larger clone stands one base away. V and J are trimmed by 2 bases and 3 bases, and the gene matches miss 5 bases of the junction. Per the germline V gene, KGHSH is the CDR1 and LQKENI is the CDR2. The CDR3 covers 15 residues, taking in both the cysteine and the phenylalanine. Just CDR3 DNA is preserved here, 45 bases in frame from base 1. Synthetic TCR analog templates were spiked into each PCR so that absolute template abundance could be estimated from read counts. The immunoSEQ assay was used to amplify TCRbeta CDR3 regions from genomic DNA with bias-controlled V and J gene primers. Sequencing of rearranged TCRbeta segments was done at approximately 20X coverage. Per the source publication's procedure: Sequencing errors were corrected by clustering and CDR3s were annotated against IMGT to assign V, D and J genes. Only productive TCRbeta rearrangements were used in downstream analyses, excluding out-of-frame or stop-codon sequences. To compute clonality, Shannon entropy was normalized by the log of the number of unique productive sequences and then subtracted from one. Clones differing between time points or between blood and tumor were identified using Fisher's exact test with Benjamini-Hochberg correction, with an adjusted p below 0.01 applied as the threshold. Not all clones reach the TCRdb copy of this immuneACCESS table, which keeps in-frame sequences only. Checked studies attribute under half of the gap to unresolved V genes and leave the rest unexplained. V and J calls and clone size are given by that table; D and trimming were obtained from the DNA. In all, the sample holds about 52,000 clones, and approximately 88% of those were seen once. Together, the top ten hold 1% to 1.5% of the sample.

The time point label for this specimen denotes: pretreatment peripheral blood. The cohort comprised about 30 patients with locally advanced or metastatic urothelial carcinoma treated at Memorial Sloan Kettering on a trial protocol. Peripheral blood mononuclear cells were collected pretreatment and during treatment, with between 1 and 8 total time points obtained per patient. The Qiagen DNeasy Blood extraction kit was used to purify genomic DNA from total PBMCs and tumor samples. Collected pretreatment and during treatment, PBMCs were isolated and stored as previously described. These data originate in a study of PD-L1 blockade in urothelial cancer (dated by TCRdb to about 2017). As for the study more broadly: Therapy was started around 2014 for all patients, and atezolizumab 1,200 mg was administered intravenously every 3 weeks. Durable clinical benefit meant progression-free survival longer than 6 months, and TCR features were also tested against progression-free and overall survival. Durable clinical benefit was achieved by nine patients and was not achieved by 20 patients. Twenty-five of 29 patients were identified as males with urothelial cancer of bladder origin, and a prior smoking history was reported by 18 of 29 patients. An ECOG performance status of 0 or 1 was recorded for the patients, and 0 to 3 prior chemotherapy regimens had been received by the patients. Pretreatment tumor samples and matched peripheral blood, collected serially before and after atezolizumab treatment, underwent TCR sequencing. Blood samples were analyzed at 3 weeks after treatment start (second dose) and at 6 weeks after treatment start. The study, an exploratory multi-omic analysis, examined somatic, immune and clinical correlates of response to PD-L1 blockade with atezolizumab in urothelial cancer. Whole exome sequencing and RNA sequencing of pretreatment tumors were performed alongside TCR sequencing in the same patients. Blood samples gave a median of approximately 150,000 T cells and roughly 83,000 unique TCRs, with a median clonality of roughly 0.081. Pretreatment blood TCR-seq was available for nearly 30 patients, at least one posttreatment blood collection was obtained for approximately 25 patients, and tumor TCR-seq was available for approximately 25 patients. Summary of the overall study and its limitations: A pretreatment peripheral blood TCR clonality below the median was linked to improved progression-free and overall survival. Because the sample size was small (n ≈ 29) and many of the analyses were exploratory, the results are meant to be hypothesis-generating. Greater expansion of tumor-associated TCR clones in peripheral blood 3 weeks after the start of treatment was observed in patients with durable benefit (n of about 24, p = 0.022).

This sequence originates from a man aged 50 or older with urothelial cancer. The sample was PBMCs, taken around atezolizumab (anti-PD-L1) treatment. Recombination joined TRBV18 with TRBJ2-7; the junction holds 9 bases that match TRBD2. At the DNA level, the sequence is TGTGCCAGCTCACCAGCTAGCGGGATACGCTACGAGCAGTACTTC. Translated, this gives CASSPASGIRYEQYF.